This is a list of T cell receptor beta chains from one sample in a study of CD8+ T cells in alopecia areata. Clones were read by immunoSEQ multiplex PCR, and TCRdb kept only the in-frame ones, dropping some. The sample contains roughly 140,000 clones, 62% of which appear only once. Material for sequencing was CD8+ T cells sorted from blood. Receptor source: a human donor in good health. Both conserved end residues are part of each CDR3. Fields, in order: J gene, V gene, CDR3 protein.

>TRBJ1-1|TRBV4-1
CASSQGGPHTVGYTEAFF
>TRBJ1-2|TRBV30
CAWSVVEAGGFYGYTF
>TRBJ2-7|TRBV2
CASSGSKREDGNYF
>TRBJ1-1|TRBV27
CASSPGQGYNTEAFF
>TRBJ2-3|TRBV29-1
CSVEDPSGHTDTQYF
>TRBJ2-1|TRBV27
CASSASGGGDEQFF
>TRBJ2-7|TRBV4-1
CASSHPQAGTHEQYF
>TRBJ2-5|TRBV27
CASSPSEYYQETQYF
>TRBJ2-1|TRBV2
CASSGGAEQFF
>TRBJ2-7|TRBV4-1
CASSHTKDMDEQYF
>TRBJ1-1|TRBV6-1
CASREWGGGTEAFF
>TRBJ1-3|TRBV30
CAWIPEPGGNTIYF
>TRBJ1-1|TRBV5-1
CASSYLGQVGMNTEAFF
>TRBJ2-7|TRBV25-1
CATEGGVYGEQYF
>TRBJ1-1|TRBV19
CASSHGVIAFF
>TRBJ2-1|TRBV28
CASSLETGGISYNEQFF
>TRBJ2-1|TRBV28
CASRSEMPNYNEQFF
>TRBJ2-5|TRBV19
CASSGETQYF
>TRBJ1-2|TRBV5-4
CASSLPGVNYGYTF
>TRBJ1-1|TRBV11-1
CASSANTEAFF
>TRBJ2-1|TRBV27
CASSSITVGDEQFF
>TRBJ2-1|TRBV5-1
CASAAGAFGYEQFF